These 7 T cell receptor beta chains share one sample of origin, sequenced in a study of CD8 T cells in ankylosing spondylitis (dated by TCRdb to about 2017). General study outcomes and caveats: Blood from ankylosing spondylitis patients appeared to be characterized by a TCR beta motif composed of several highly homologous amino acid variants.

Library preparation used 5' RACE. The listed sequencing device is Illumina HiSeq 2500. Starting from the raw public reads, TCRdb applied fastp trimming at Q25, assembled clones with MiXCR and retained in-frame beta chains. Each entry is one CDR3 protein sequence, shown with its most common DNA and genes. The sample table shows around 430,000 distinct CDR3 sequences, and roughly a sixth are seen once. The ten largest clones take up just over 1% of the sample. These receptors have no known antigen. The sample comprised blood, either unsorted or a sorted T cell fraction (not recorded which). The receptors stem from a male donor with ankylosing spondylitis.

This chain connects TRBV20-1 to TRBJ2-2, with 9 bases lining up with TRBD2. CDR3 length: 14 residues. Germline V lookup: CDR1 DFQATT, CDR2 SNEGSKA (reference sequence). With V trimmed by 5 bases and J by 7 bases, 8 bases remained unmatched. The CDR3 sequence is CSAARSGSVGELFF. The CDR3 DNA reads TGCAGTGCTGCCCGTAGCGGGAGTGTCGGGGAGCTGTTTTTT.

The V gene is TRBV20-1, the J gene TRBJ2-5; 16 nucleotides agree with TRBD2. The CDR3 runs 14 residues. J lost 4 bases, V lost 6 bases, and 2 bases had no gene match. The germline V gene encodes CDR1 DFQATT and CDR2 SNEGSKA (reference sequence). The CDR3, as DNA: TGCAGTGCGGGACTAGCGGGGGGGATAGAGACCCAGTACTTC. It encodes CSAGLAGGIETQYF.

This clonotype was recorded at least ten times. The chain carries TRBV7-8 and TRBJ2-5; 9 nucleotides line up with TRBD1. The CDR3 consists of 16 residues. Germline CDR1 SGHVS, CDR2 FQNEAQ. Trimming at V came to 0 bases and at J to 2 bases, leaving 4 bases not matched to a gene. For the CDR3, the DNA is TGTGCCAGCAGCTTAGCTGGGACAGGGATACAAGAGACCCAGTACTTC. Its protein is CASSLAGTGIQETQYF.

This clonotype has just a few counts. The chain is built from TRBV24-1 and TRBJ2-6, with D maybe TRBD2 (6 bases). V lost 4 bases to trimming and J lost 0 bases, with 18 bases between them. Germline CDR1 KGHDR, CDR2 SFDVKD. CDR3 length: 19 amino acids. The DNA of the CDR3 is TGTGCCACCAGTGACCCCACTGCGCGGGGTGACTCTGGGGCCAACGTCCTGACTTTC. Its translation is CATSDPTARGDSGANVLTF.

J is TRBJ2-5 and V is TRBV11-2; the D gene is possibly TRBD1 (6 bases). This CDR3 region has 15 residues. V lost 4 bases and J 1 base, leaving 13 bases between the germline ends. Per the germline V gene, CDR1 is SGHAT and CDR2 is FQNNGV. In DNA, the CDR3 is TGTGCCAGCAGCTCCGGGACAAAACCCCAAGAGACCCAGTACTTC. It encodes CASSSGTKPQETQYF.

The chain carries TRBV3-1 and TRBJ1-1; D is unclear. CDR1 is LGHDT, CDR2 YNNKEL, per germline (reference sequence). With 1 base removed from V and 9 bases from J, the gap between germline ends came to 9 bases. The CDR3 runs to 12 residues. The CDR3 DNA reads as TGTGCCAGCAGCCAAGTGGGGTCCCAAGCTTTCTTT. Translation: CASSQVGSQAFF.

This chain uses TRBV5-1 with TRBJ2-2; no reliable D call. The V end was cut by 0 bases, the J end by 4 bases, with 10 bases between. The germline V gene has CDR1 SGHRS and CDR2 YFSETQ. The CDR3 length is 15 residues. CDR3 nucleotides: TGCGCCAGCAGCTTGGATTCTGCCCTCACCGGGGAGCTGTTTTTT. Amino acid sequence: CASSLDSALTGELFF.